This TCR beta chain was retrieved from a study of T cell responses to AZD1222 COVID-19 vaccine. General study points: Spike was spanned by vaccine-associated CD4 TCRs, which were dominant at 160-218 and 743-854. Just a handful of people given AZD1222 tested seropositive at baseline. Most donors were white British, females outnumbered males, and clonal diversity was possibly underestimated. Reports indicate that nearly half of spike-specific TCRs are directed at unmutated variant regions.

Assay: immunoSEQ multiplex PCR; the TCRdb copy retains only in-frame clones and omits some. The sample records 120,000 to 150,000 clones, about 91% being singletons. In regard to this clone: The antigen is undetermined.

The V and J ends lost 6 bases and 2 bases respectively, with 16 bases between them. The CDR3 is 15 residues long. The source material was peripheral blood, sampled on day 0 of AZD1222 vaccination. The chain links TRBV23-1 to TRBJ2-5; the D gene could be TRBD1 or TRBD2 (5 bases each). TRBV23-1 is recorded as an ORF, its role being uncertain. The sequence derives from an adult in good health. CDR3 region: CASSSLGTIQETQYF. In DNA form, the CDR3 reads TGCGCCAGCAGCTCACTCGGGACGATTCAAGAGACCCAGTACTTC.